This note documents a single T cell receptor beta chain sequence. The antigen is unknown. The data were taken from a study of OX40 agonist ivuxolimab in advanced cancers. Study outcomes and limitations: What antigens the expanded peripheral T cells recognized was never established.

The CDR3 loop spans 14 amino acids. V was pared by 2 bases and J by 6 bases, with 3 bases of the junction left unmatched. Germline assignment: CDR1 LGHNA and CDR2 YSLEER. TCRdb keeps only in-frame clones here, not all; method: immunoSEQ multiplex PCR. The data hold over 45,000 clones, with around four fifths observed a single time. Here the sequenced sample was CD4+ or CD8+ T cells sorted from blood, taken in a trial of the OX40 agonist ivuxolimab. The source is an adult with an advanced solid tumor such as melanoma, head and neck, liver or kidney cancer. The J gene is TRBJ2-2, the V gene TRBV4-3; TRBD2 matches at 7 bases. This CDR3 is CASSQPGLAGELFF. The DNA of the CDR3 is TGCGCCAGCAGCCAACCCGGACTAGCCGGGGAGCTGTTTTTT.